Given below is one TCR beta chain in context. V was clipped by 5 bases and J by 1 base; unmatched bases: 2. Germline-derived CDR1 and CDR2 are LNHDA and SQIVND (reference sequence). This CDR3 has 13 amino acids. This table comes from immunoSEQ multiplex PCR, and its TCRdb copy is limited to in-frame clones, with some not included. This table holds about 350,000 clones, roughly 89% found once. The entry originates in a study of blood T cell repertoires in COVID-19. Overall study: Samples taken during acute and convalescent COVID-19 were collected in the United States, Italy and Spain.

The TCR originated in a woman aged 55-70 years with COVID-19, enrolled during active disease. Input material: peripheral blood. The chain couples TRBV19 to TRBJ2-7; TRBD1 matches 7 bases. In DNA form, the CDR3 reads TGTGCCAGTAGTCTGGACAGGTCCTACGAGCAGTACTTC. It encodes CASSLDRSYEQYF.